This T cell receptor beta chain stems from a study of T cells in localized non-small cell lung cancer. As concerns this clone: The target antigen is unknown.

The CDR3 is 15 amino acids. Germline lookup yields CDR1 SGHDT and CDR2 YYEEEE. Some clones are missing from TCRdb's copy, which holds only in-frame ones; the method was immunoSEQ multiplex PCR. The table lists around 130,000 clones, about 90% of them singletons. Study findings and constraints: Longer overall survival was linked to higher blood T cell density. Investigators sequenced only a single tumor region, leaving heterogeneity possible. Across samples, adjacent lung featured a median around 55 of the top 100 tumor clones. Uninvolved adjacent lung had the highest recorded T cell clonality, with tumor below it.

Sequencing used peripheral blood, obtained before any cancer treatment. This TCR was recovered from a female donor older than 55 with stage I lung adenocarcinoma. The V call is TRBV5-6, the J call TRBJ2-5, with D perhaps TRBD2 (6 bases). The end of the DNA is better explained by TRBJ2-7, so the J call may be wrong. The CDR3 nucleotides read TGTGCCAGCAGCTTGGGCCCGGGACTTACCTACGAGCAGTACTTC. The encoded protein is CASSLGPGLTYEQYF.